This T cell receptor beta chain comes out of a study of blood T cell repertoires in COVID-19. Across the whole study: Samples of COVID-19 (acute and convalescent) were obtained from the United States, Italy and Spain. Nucleic acid was either cDNA or gDNA, and it came from T cells, B-cell-depleted T cells, or PBMCs.

CDR1 and CDR2 from the germline V gene are SGHVS and FQNEAQ. Trimming cost V 2 bases and J 4 bases; bases outside gene matches: 9. CDR3 length: 16 residues. In the authors' workflow: Quantification of nucleated cells was approximated via reference gene primer amplification. Data came from immunoSEQ multiplex PCR; TCRdb stores just in-frame clones and leaves some out. D and trimming come from the DNA, and the V and J calls and clone size come from that table. The repertoire holds tens of thousands of clones, with roughly 88% as singletons. This chain connects TRBV7-8 to TRBJ2-3; 7 nucleotides match TRBD2. The clonotype originates from a woman aged 70-85 years with active COVID-19. Sample: peripheral blood. The CDR3 DNA sequence: TGTGCCAGCAGCTTACCGGGGGGTAGTTCAGCAGATACGCAGTATTTT. Its protein product is CASSLPGGSSADTQYF. Full variable domain (remainder filled in from reference TRBV7-8 and TRBJ2-3): GAGVSQSPRYKVAKRGQDVALRCDPISGHVSLFWYQQALGQGPEFLTYFQNEAQLDKSGLPSDRFFAERPEGSVSTLKIQRTQQEDSAVYLCASSLPGGSSADTQYFGPGTRLTVL.